This paragraph covers one TCR beta chain sequence. The antigen is unknown. Analyses pooled second doses at about 4 or about 12 weeks. TCRdb's copy holds only in-frame clones and misses some; the assay was immunoSEQ multiplex PCR. Of 120,000 or so clones in the sample, around 93% were seen once. This specimen belongs to a study of T cell responses to AZD1222 COVID-19 vaccine. Notes on the study in general: White British people made up most donors, females outnumbered males, and clonal diversity was possibly underestimated.

Sample: peripheral blood, taken 28 days after the second AZD1222 dose. This sequence was found in an adult who received the AZD1222 COVID-19 vaccine.

CDR3 in DNA: TGCAGCGTTGAAGTCGGAGGGGGGACAGGGAACACCGGGGAGCTGTTTTTT. This codes for CSVEVGGGTGNTGELFF. The rearrangement links TRBV29-1 to TRBJ2-2, with 8 bases that match TRBD1. The CDR3 contains 17 residues. V dropped 1 base and J dropped 1; count of bases not matched to a gene: 8. Germline CDR1 is SQVTM and CDR2 is ANQGSEA.